Listed below are T cell receptor beta chains from one sample, sequenced in a study of Ad26.COV2.S vaccination and SARS-CoV-2 variants. Data came from immunoSEQ multiplex PCR; TCRdb stores just in-frame clones and leaves some out. Among about 420,000 clones listed, 70% to 90% were seen once. The material was peripheral blood, obtained in a trial of Ad26.COV2.S vaccine versus placebo. Source of these receptors: a person aged 18 to 59 who received the Ad26.COV2.S COVID-19 vaccine or a placebo. The CDR3 runs from the conserved cysteine through the conserved F or W. A D gene is named only where the DNA matches it firmly. The size entry is marked missing in some rows and otherwise reads once, few, many or a size class.

j_gene: TRBJ2-1
v_gene: TRBV6-1
d_gene: -
abundance: -
CDR3aa: CASIGTSSYNEQFF
CDR3nt: TGTGCCAGCATCGGCACGAGCTCCTACAATGAGCAGTTCTTC

j_gene: TRBJ2-5
v_gene: TRBV4-1
d_gene: -
abundance: -
CDR3aa: CASSWDFETQYF
CDR3nt: TGCGCCAGCAGCTGGGACTTCGAGACCCAGTACTTC

j_gene: TRBJ2-5
v_gene: TRBV9
d_gene: -
abundance: once
CDR3aa: CASSVGHGYSQETQYF
CDR3nt: TGTGCCAGCAGCGTAGGCCATGGATACTCTCAAGAGACCCAGTACTTC

j_gene: TRBJ2-5
v_gene: TRBV2
d_gene: TRBD2
abundance: -
CDR3aa: CASSRTSGQETQYF
CDR3nt: TGTGCCAGCAGTAGGACTAGCGGACAAGAGACCCAGTACTTC

j_gene: TRBJ1-5
v_gene: TRBV13
d_gene: -
abundance: few
CDR3aa: CASSLGESNQPQHF
CDR3nt: TGTGCCAGCAGCTTAGGAGAGAGCAATCAGCCCCAGCATTTT

j_gene: TRBJ1-3
v_gene: TRBV12-3/TRBV12-4
d_gene: -
abundance: -
CDR3aa: CASSFMYTIYF
CDR3nt: TGTGCCAGCAGTTTTATGTACACCATATATTTT

j_gene: TRBJ2-3
v_gene: TRBV5-1
d_gene: TRBD1
abundance: -
CDR3aa: CASSLLTGRSADTQYF
CDR3nt: TGCGCCAGCAGCTTATTGACAGGGCGAAGTGCAGATACGCAGTATTTT

j_gene: TRBJ1-1
v_gene: TRBV10-1
d_gene: -
abundance: few
CDR3aa: CASSRQTNTEAFF
CDR3nt: TGCGCCAGCTCCCGGCAGACGAACACTGAAGCTTTCTTT

j_gene: TRBJ1-6
v_gene: TRBV27
d_gene: TRBD1
abundance: -
CDR3aa: CASSFRQGQYNSPLHF
CDR3nt: TGTGCCAGCAGTTTCAGACAGGGCCAATATAATTCACCCCTCCACTTT

j_gene: TRBJ2-3
v_gene: TRBV3-1/TRBV3-2
d_gene: TRBD2
abundance: -
CDR3aa: CATAHGGGDTQYF
CDR3nt: TGTGCCACCGCCCATGGGGGGGGAGATACGCAGTATTTT

j_gene: TRBJ1-3
v_gene: TRBV30
d_gene: -
abundance: -
CDR3aa: CAWSVAVGNTIYF
CDR3nt: TGTGCCTGGAGTGTGGCAGTGGGAAACACCATATATTTT

j_gene: TRBJ1-4
v_gene: TRBV6-2/TRBV6-3
d_gene: TRBD1
abundance: -
CDR3aa: CASSSGQGNEKLFF
CDR3nt: TGTGCCAGCAGTTCGGGACAGGGAAATGAAAAACTGTTTTTT

j_gene: TRBJ2-3
v_gene: TRBV18
d_gene: -
abundance: -
CDR3aa: CASSVSTAGILADTQYF
CDR3nt: TGTGCCAGCTCAGTCTCAACAGCCGGGATTCTCGCAGATACGCAGTATTTT

j_gene: TRBJ1-2
v_gene: TRBV28
d_gene: -
abundance: -
CDR3aa: CASIPAGANPANYGYTF
CDR3nt: TGTGCCAGCATACCAGCAGGGGCAAATCCCGCTAACTATGGCTACACCTTC

j_gene: TRBJ2-1
v_gene: TRBV27
d_gene: TRBD1
abundance: -
CDR3aa: CASSSKKNRGLSYNEQFF
CDR3nt: TGTGCCAGCAGTTCAAAAAAGAACAGGGGGCTGTCATACAATGAGCAGTTCTTC

j_gene: TRBJ1-1
v_gene: TRBV9
d_gene: TRBD1
abundance: -
CDR3aa: CASSVATGMNTEAFF
CDR3nt: TGTGCCAGCAGCGTAGCGACAGGGATGAACACTGAAGCTTTCTTT

j_gene: TRBJ2-7
v_gene: TRBV5-6
d_gene: -
abundance: -
CDR3aa: CASSFGTVFAYEQYF
CDR3nt: TGTGCCAGCAGCTTTGGGACTGTTTTTGCCTACGAGCAGTACTTC

j_gene: TRBJ2-7
v_gene: TRBV9
d_gene: TRBD2
abundance: -
CDR3aa: CASSATSGMGREQYF
CDR3nt: TGTGCCAGCAGCGCCACTAGCGGCATGGGGAGGGAGCAGTACTTC

j_gene: TRBJ2-1
v_gene: TRBV6-5
d_gene: -
abundance: -
CDR3aa: CASSRYNEQFF
CDR3nt: TGTGCCAGCAGCCGGTACAATGAGCAGTTCTTC

j_gene: TRBJ2-2
v_gene: TRBV7-3
d_gene: TRBD1
abundance: -
CDR3aa: CASSQSPGTGGGGELFF
CDR3nt: TGTGCCAGCAGTCAAAGCCCCGGGACAGGGGGAGGCGGGGAGCTGTTTTTT

j_gene: TRBJ2-5
v_gene: TRBV9
d_gene: -
abundance: -
CDR3aa: CASTPQANRQETQYF
CDR3nt: TGTGCCAGTACCCCCCAGGCGAATCGACAAGAGACCCAGTACTTC

j_gene: TRBJ2-5
v_gene: TRBV4-2
d_gene: -
abundance: -
CDR3aa: CASSQEWGTAKRQETQYF
CDR3nt: TGTGCCAGCAGCCAAGAATGGGGAACGGCAAAGAGGCAAGAGACCCAGTACTTC

j_gene: TRBJ1-5
v_gene: TRBV7-8
d_gene: -
abundance: -
CDR3aa: CASSLEAGHPSNQPQHF
CDR3nt: TGTGCCAGCAGCTTAGAGGCAGGCCACCCTAGCAATCAGCCCCAGCATTTT

j_gene: TRBJ2-6
v_gene: TRBV10-3
d_gene: -
abundance: -
CDR3aa: CAISPISGANVLTF
CDR3nt: TGTGCCATCAGTCCCATCTCTGGGGCCAACGTCCTGACTTTC

j_gene: TRBJ2-5
v_gene: TRBV4-1
d_gene: -
abundance: -
CDR3aa: CASSQTSWETQYF
CDR3nt: TGCGCCAGCAGCCAAACTAGCTGGGAGACCCAGTACTTC

j_gene: TRBJ1-2
v_gene: TRBV14
d_gene: -
abundance: -
CDR3aa: CASSQASPLGPRNYGYTF
CDR3nt: TGTGCCAGCAGCCAAGCGTCGCCCCTCGGGCCGCGGAACTATGGCTACACCTTC

j_gene: TRBJ2-5
v_gene: TRBV12-3/TRBV12-4
d_gene: -
abundance: -
CDR3aa: CASTGQGETQYF
CDR3nt: TGTGCCAGCACCGGCCAGGGGGAGACCCAGTACTTC

j_gene: TRBJ1-5
v_gene: TRBV4-1
d_gene: -
abundance: -
CDR3aa: CASSQIRDIYSNQPQHF
CDR3nt: TGCGCCAGCAGCCAAATCCGGGACATATACAGCAATCAGCCCCAGCATTTT

j_gene: TRBJ2-2
v_gene: TRBV6-1
d_gene: -
abundance: -
CDR3aa: CASSALVRGGGGTGELFF
CDR3nt: TGTGCCAGCAGTGCCCTTGTTCGAGGGGGGGGAGGCACCGGGGAGCTGTTTTTT

j_gene: TRBJ2-3
v_gene: TRBV19
d_gene: -
abundance: once
CDR3aa: CASSMQGTDTQYF
CDR3nt: TGTGCCAGTAGTATGCAGGGTACAGATACGCAGTATTTT

j_gene: TRBJ1-2
v_gene: TRBV6-2/TRBV6-3
d_gene: -
abundance: once
CDR3aa: CASSYGGTRGYGYTF
CDR3nt: TGTGCCAGCAGTTACGGGGGGACGAGGGGATATGGCTACACCTTC

j_gene: TRBJ2-3
v_gene: TRBV6-1
d_gene: TRBD1
abundance: -
CDR3aa: CASSVLQGRITDTQYF
CDR3nt: TGTGCCAGCAGTGTTCTACAGGGGCGTATCACAGATACGCAGTATTTT

j_gene: TRBJ2-7
v_gene: TRBV7-9
d_gene: -
abundance: -
CDR3aa: CASRIGANEQYF
CDR3nt: TGTGCCAGCAGGATAGGGGCGAACGAGCAGTACTTC

j_gene: TRBJ2-5
v_gene: TRBV4-1
d_gene: -
abundance: -
CDR3aa: CASSQDPWETQYF
CDR3nt: TGCGCCAGCAGCCAAGATCCATGGGAGACCCAGTACTTC

j_gene: TRBJ2-5
v_gene: TRBV5-6
d_gene: -
abundance: -
CDR3aa: CASSLPGFQETQYF
CDR3nt: TGTGCCAGCAGCTTACCAGGCTTCCAAGAGACCCAGTACTTC

j_gene: TRBJ1-2
v_gene: TRBV7-3
d_gene: -
abundance: -
CDR3aa: CASSFGDNYGYTF
CDR3nt: TGTGCCAGCAGCTTTGGGGATAACTATGGCTACACCTTC

j_gene: TRBJ1-6
v_gene: TRBV30
d_gene: -
abundance: -
CDR3aa: CAWSEQTGYSSPLHF
CDR3nt: TGTGCCTGGAGTGAACAGACAGGTTACAGTTCACCCCTCCACTTT

j_gene: TRBJ2-5
v_gene: TRBV5-1
d_gene: -
abundance: -
CDR3aa: CASSLFDSQETQYF
CDR3nt: TGCGCCAGCAGCTTGTTCGATTCCCAAGAGACCCAGTACTTC

j_gene: TRBJ2-7
v_gene: TRBV5-1
d_gene: -
abundance: -
CDR3aa: CASSLDFSYEQYF
CDR3nt: TGCGCCAGCAGCTTGGACTTTTCCTACGAGCAGTACTTC

j_gene: TRBJ2-4
v_gene: TRBV10-3
d_gene: -
abundance: -
CDR3aa: CAISESSRTVGDIQYF
CDR3nt: TGTGCCATCAGTGAGTCTAGCAGGACGGTCGGGGACATTCAGTACTTC

j_gene: TRBJ2-7
v_gene: TRBV6-5
d_gene: TRBD1
abundance: once
CDR3aa: CASSWATTGGSYEQYF
CDR3nt: TGTGCCAGCAGTTGGGCGACGACAGGGGGCTCCTACGAGCAGTACTTC

j_gene: TRBJ2-6
v_gene: TRBV2
d_gene: -
abundance: -
CDR3aa: CASSVVGTGANVLTF
CDR3nt: TGTGCCAGCAGTGTCGTGGGGACCGGGGCCAACGTCCTGACTTTC

j_gene: TRBJ2-1
v_gene: TRBV7-8
d_gene: TRBD1
abundance: -
CDR3aa: CASSQNRGFRGEQFF
CDR3nt: TGTGCCAGCAGCCAGAACAGGGGGTTCAGGGGTGAGCAGTTCTTC

j_gene: TRBJ2-3
v_gene: TRBV5-1
d_gene: -
abundance: -
CDR3aa: CASSGIQGWGTDTQYF
CDR3nt: TGCGCCAGCAGCGGGATACAGGGATGGGGCACAGATACGCAGTATTTT

j_gene: TRBJ2-3
v_gene: TRBV5-1
d_gene: -
abundance: -
CDR3aa: CASKLTSTDTQYF
CDR3nt: TGCGCCAGCAAGCTAACTAGCACAGATACGCAGTATTTT

j_gene: TRBJ1-1
v_gene: TRBV7-9
d_gene: -
abundance: -
CDR3aa: CASSAPGPEAFF
CDR3nt: TGTGCCAGCAGCGCTCCGGGACCTGAAGCTTTCTTT

j_gene: TRBJ2-3
v_gene: TRBV7-3
d_gene: -
abundance: once
CDR3aa: CASSSGSYTDTQYF
CDR3nt: TGTGCCAGCAGCTCGGGATCATACACAGATACGCAGTATTTT

j_gene: TRBJ1-2
v_gene: TRBV2
d_gene: TRBD1
abundance: -
CDR3aa: CASSDPDRGHPNYGYTF
CDR3nt: TGTGCCAGCAGTGACCCGGACAGGGGGCACCCTAACTATGGCTACACCTTC

j_gene: TRBJ2-6
v_gene: TRBV6-1
d_gene: -
abundance: once
CDR3aa: CASSERVISSGANVLTF
CDR3nt: TGTGCCAGCAGTGAGCGGGTTATATCCTCTGGGGCCAACGTCCTGACTTTC

j_gene: TRBJ1-5
v_gene: TRBV6-2/TRBV6-3
d_gene: -
abundance: -
CDR3aa: CASSYERWEAGNQPQHF
CDR3nt: TGTGCCAGCAGTTACGAACGATGGGAAGCGGGCAATCAGCCCCAGCATTTT

j_gene: TRBJ1-1
v_gene: TRBV19
d_gene: TRBD1
abundance: few
CDR3aa: CASSDRVQAFF
CDR3nt: TGTGCCAGTAGCGACAGGGTGCAAGCTTTCTTT

j_gene: TRBJ1-3
v_gene: TRBV7-9
d_gene: -
abundance: once
CDR3aa: CASSLTLSGNTIYF
CDR3nt: TGTGCCAGCAGCTTAACACTCTCTGGAAACACCATATATTTT

j_gene: TRBJ2-2
v_gene: TRBV6-6
d_gene: -
abundance: -
CDR3aa: CASSYWQGHTGELFF
CDR3nt: TGTGCCAGCAGTTATTGGCAGGGCCACACCGGGGAGCTGTTTTTT

j_gene: TRBJ2-7
v_gene: TRBV28
d_gene: TRBD1
abundance: -
CDR3aa: CASRRDRGLGYEQYF
CDR3nt: TGTGCCAGCAGACGCGACAGGGGGTTAGGCTACGAGCAGTACTTC

j_gene: TRBJ2-3
v_gene: TRBV7-3
d_gene: -
abundance: -
CDR3aa: CASSLTAQPLDTQYF
CDR3nt: TGTGCCAGCAGCTTAACCGCCCAGCCCCTAGATACGCAGTATTTT